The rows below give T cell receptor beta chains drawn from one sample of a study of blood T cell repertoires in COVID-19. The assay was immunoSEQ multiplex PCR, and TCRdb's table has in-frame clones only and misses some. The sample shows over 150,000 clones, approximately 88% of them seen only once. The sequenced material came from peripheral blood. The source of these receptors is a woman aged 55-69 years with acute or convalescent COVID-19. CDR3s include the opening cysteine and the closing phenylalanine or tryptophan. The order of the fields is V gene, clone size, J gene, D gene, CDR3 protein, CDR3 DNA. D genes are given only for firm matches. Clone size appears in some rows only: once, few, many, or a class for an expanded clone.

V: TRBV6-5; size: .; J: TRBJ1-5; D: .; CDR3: CASKSRSNQPQHF; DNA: TGTGCCAGCAAATCGAGGAGCAATCAGCCCCAGCATTTT
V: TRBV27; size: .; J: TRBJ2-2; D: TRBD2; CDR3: CASSFRSGGNTGELFF; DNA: TGTGCCAGCAGTTTCCGCTCGGGGGGGAACACCGGGGAGCTGTTTTTT
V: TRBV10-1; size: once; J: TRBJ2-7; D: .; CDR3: CASSEGGTAYEQYF; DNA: TGCGCCAGCAGTGAGGGAGGGACAGCGTACGAGCAGTACTTC
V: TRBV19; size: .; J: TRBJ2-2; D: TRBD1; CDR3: CASSRVQGTGELFF; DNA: TGTGCCAGTAGTAGGGTACAGGGGACCGGGGAGCTGTTTTTT
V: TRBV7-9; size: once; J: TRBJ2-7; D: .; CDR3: CASSLDLGGLSYEQYF; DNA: TGTGCCAGCAGCTTAGATTTGGGGGGACTGTCCTACGAGCAGTACTTC
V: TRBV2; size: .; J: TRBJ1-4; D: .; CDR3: CASRREGIEGEKLFF; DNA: TGTGCCAGCCGGAGGGAGGGGATTGAAGGTGAAAAACTGTTTTTT
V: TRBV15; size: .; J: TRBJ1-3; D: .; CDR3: CATSTNGGYRDTIYF; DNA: TGTGCCACCAGTACCAATGGGGGGTACCGGGACACCATATATTTT
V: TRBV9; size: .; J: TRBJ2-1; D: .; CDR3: CASSVAGDHPYNEQFF; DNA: TGTGCCAGCAGCGTAGCAGGGGACCATCCCTACAATGAGCAGTTCTTC
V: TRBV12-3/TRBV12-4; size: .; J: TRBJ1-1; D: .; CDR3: CASSRMSPGAFF; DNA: TGTGCCAGCAGTAGAATGAGCCCAGGGGCTTTCTTT
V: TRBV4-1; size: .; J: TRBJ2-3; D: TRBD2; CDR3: CASSQDRGGGVTDTQYF; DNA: TGCGCCAGCAGCCAAGATCGGGGCGGGGGGGTAACAGATACGCAGTATTTT
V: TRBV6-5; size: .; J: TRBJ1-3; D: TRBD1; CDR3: CASGRDRGGNTIYF; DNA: TGTGCCAGCGGACGGGACAGAGGAGGAAACACCATATATTTT
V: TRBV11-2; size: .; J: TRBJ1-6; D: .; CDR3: CASSLERDSPLHF; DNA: TGTGCCAGCAGCTTAGAGCGGGACTCACCCCTCCACTTT
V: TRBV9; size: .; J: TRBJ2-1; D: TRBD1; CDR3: CASGRQGVGNEQFF; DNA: TGTGCCAGCGGAAGACAGGGGGTAGGGAATGAGCAGTTCTTC
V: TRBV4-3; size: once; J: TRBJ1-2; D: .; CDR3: CASSQVKSNYGYTF; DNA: TGCGCCAGCAGCCAAGTCAAGAGTAACTATGGCTACACCTTC
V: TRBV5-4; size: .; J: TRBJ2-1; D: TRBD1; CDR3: CASSLVWTGSDEQFF; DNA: TGTGCCAGCAGCTTGGTTTGGACAGGGAGTGATGAGCAGTTCTTC
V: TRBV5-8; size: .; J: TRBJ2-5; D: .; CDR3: CASSLGQIQETQYF; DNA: TGTGCCAGCAGCTTGGGACAGATCCAAGAGACCCAGTACTTC
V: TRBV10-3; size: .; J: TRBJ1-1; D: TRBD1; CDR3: CAISDPTGSMNTEAFF; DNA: TGTGCCATCAGCGACCCGACAGGGTCCATGAACACTGAAGCTTTCTTT
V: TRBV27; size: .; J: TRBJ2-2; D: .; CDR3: CASSLGGYTGELFF; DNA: TGTGCCAGCAGTTTAGGGGGGTACACCGGGGAGCTGTTTTTT
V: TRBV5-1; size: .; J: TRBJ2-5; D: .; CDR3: CASSMARLFQETQYF; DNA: TGCGCCAGCAGCATGGCCAGACTCTTCCAAGAGACCCAGTACTTC
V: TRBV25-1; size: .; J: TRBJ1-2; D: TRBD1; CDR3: CASSEDYRGSYGYTF; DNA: TGTGCCAGCAGTGAAGACTACAGGGGAAGCTATGGCTACACCTTC
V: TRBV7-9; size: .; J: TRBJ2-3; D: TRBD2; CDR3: CASSSLAGGTDTQYF; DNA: TGTGCCAGCAGCTCCTTGGCGGGGGGAACAGATACGCAGTATTTT
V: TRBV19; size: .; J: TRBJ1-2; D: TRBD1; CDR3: CASSMGTGGGNYGYTF; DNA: TGTGCCAGTAGTATGGGTACAGGGGGCGGTAACTATGGCTACACCTTC
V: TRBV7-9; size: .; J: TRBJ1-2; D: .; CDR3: CASSLHQGYYGYTF; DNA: TGTGCCAGCAGCTTACATCAGGGGTACTATGGCTACACCTTC
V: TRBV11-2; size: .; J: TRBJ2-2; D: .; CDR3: CASSLVGQGGTGELFF; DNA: TGTGCCAGCAGCTTAGTCGGCCAAGGGGGAACCGGGGAGCTGTTTTTT
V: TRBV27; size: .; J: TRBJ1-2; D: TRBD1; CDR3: CASSTGQGNYGYTF; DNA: TGTGCCAGCAGTACCGGACAGGGCAACTATGGCTACACCTTC
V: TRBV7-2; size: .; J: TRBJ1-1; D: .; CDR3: CASSLWRAGTEAFF; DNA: TGTGCCAGCAGCCTATGGAGGGCGGGCACTGAAGCTTTCTTT
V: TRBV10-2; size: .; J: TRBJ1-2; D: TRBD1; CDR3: CASSAGTGGSANYGYTF; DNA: TGCGCCAGCAGTGCCGGGACAGGGGGATCTGCTAACTATGGCTACACCTTC